This entry is about one T cell receptor beta chain. As processed by the authors: Amplifying reference gene primers gave estimates of nucleated cell counts. Data came from immunoSEQ multiplex PCR; TCRdb stores just in-frame clones and leaves some out. The V and J calls and clone size come from that table; D and trimming were worked out from the DNA. The top ten hold 2.5% to 3% of the sample, which has about 340,000 clones, around 83% seen once. Between the trimmed V and J ends, which lost 0 bases and 6 bases, there was a span of 5 bases. Germline V lookup: CDR1 SEHNR, CDR2 FQNEAQ (reference sequence). The CDR3 totals 13 residues. This sample was taken from a study of blood T cell repertoires in COVID-19. Study-level background: Acute and convalescent COVID-19 specimens originated in the United States, Italy and Spain. T cells, B-cell-depleted T cells, or PBMCs supplied cDNA or gDNA.

Sequencing was performed on peripheral blood. The V gene is TRBV7-9, the J gene TRBJ1-4; D gene uncertain. This receptor was taken from a man aged 25-45 years with active or convalescent COVID-19. The CDR3 reads CASSLAGYEKLFF. In nucleotides, the CDR3 is TGTGCCAGCAGCTTAGCTGGCTATGAAAAACTGTTTTTT. Complete variable domain (other parts from reference TRBV7-9 and TRBJ1-4): DTGVSQNPRHKITKRGQNVTFRCDPISEHNRLYWYRQTLGQGPEFLTYFQNEAQLEKSRLLSDRFSAERPKGSFSTLEIQRTEQGDSAMYLCASSLAGYEKLFFGSGTQLSVL.